The 12 T cell receptor beta chains below all came from one sample that was sequenced in a study of blood T cell repertoires in COVID-19. Using immunoSEQ multiplex PCR, the repertoire was profiled, and TCRdb retains in-frame clones only, with some absent. The sample yields some 73,000 clones, more than 60% seen once. The sequencing input was peripheral blood. These TCRs come from a man in his fifties or sixties with acute or convalescent COVID-19.

The J gene is TRBJ2-3, the V gene TRBV2; 11 bases are shared with TRBD2. V gave up 3 bases and J gave up 3 bases; unmatched junction bases: 11. CDR1 is SNHLY and CDR2 is FYNNEI in the germline V gene. The CDR3 is 18 residues long. Here the CDR3 reads CASSDGTSGRMGTDTQYF. The CDR3 DNA reads TGTGCCAGCAGTGACGGGACTAGCGGCAGGATGGGGACAGATACGCAGTATTTT.

The chain employs TRBV3-1 (or the pseudogene TRBV3-2) and TRBJ2-3; 8 bases match TRBD2. There are 15 residues in the CDR3. With V trimmed by 4 bases and J by 5 bases, 8 bases remained unmatched. Germline CDR1 and CDR2: LGHDT and YNNKEL (reference sequence). CDR3 nucleotides: TGTGCCAGCAGCCGACCAGCGGGAGTCGGAGATACGCAGTATTTT. This sequence encodes CASSRPAGVGDTQYF.

The genes are TRBV27 and TRBJ2-7; 11 nucleotides align to TRBD2. Trimming cost V 6 bases and J 2 bases; bases outside gene matches: 6. From germline, CDR1 is MNHEY and CDR2 SMNVEV (reference sequence). The CDR3 runs 15 residues. The CDR3 protein is CASSPGTSGTYEQYF. CDR3 DNA: TGTGCCAGCAGCCCCGGGACTAGCGGTACCTACGAGCAGTACTTC.

CDR3 in DNA: TGTGCCAGCAGCTTCAGGGTCACTGGGGCCAACGTCCTGACTTTC. Amino acid sequence: CASSFRVTGANVLTF. This rearrangement joins TRBV4-2 to TRBJ2-6; a possible D gene is TRBD1 (5 bases). The CDR3 is 15 amino acids. V lost 5 bases and J 2 bases, leaving 10 bases between the germline ends. The germline V gene encodes CDR1 LGHNA and CDR2 YNFKEQ.

The chain combines TRBV5-1 with TRBJ1-1; maybe TRBD1 (5 bases). The CDR3 runs to 14 residues. Trimming took 0 bases from V and 7 from J, leaving 13 bases between them. Germline V gives CDR1 SGHRS, CDR2 YFSETQ. The CDR3 DNA reads TGCGCCAGCAGCTTGGCCGCAGGGCGGGGTGAAGCTTTCTTT. It codes for CASSLAAGRGEAFF.

The chain is built from TRBV6-1 and TRBJ1-1; the match to TRBD1 covers 7 bases. The CDR3 has 14 residues. Germline CDR1 is MNHNS and CDR2 is SASEGT. Trimming removed 3 bases from V and 4 bases from J; junction bases left unmatched: 5. This CDR3 reads CASSETGISTEAFF. The CDR3 nucleotides are TGTGCCAGCAGTGAGACAGGGATTTCCACTGAAGCTTTCTTT.

The gene calls are TRBV10-3 and TRBJ2-2, with 10 nucleotides matching TRBD2. With 10 bases clipped from V and 5 bases from J, the junction kept 7 bases outside the gene matches. The CDR3 is 14 amino acids. The germline gives CDR1 ENHRY, CDR2 SYGVKD. CDR3 in DNA: TGTGCCAGCTCGACTAGCGGGCCGACCGGGGAGCTGTTTTTT. Translation: CASSTSGPTGELFF.

The sample holds a few counts of this clone. This chain links TRBV6-1 with TRBJ2-7; D may be TRBD1 (5 bases). The CDR3 runs 13 residues. Germline CDR1 is MNHNS and CDR2 is SASEGT. V was pared by 2 bases and J by 3 bases, with 8 bases between. The CDR3 region is CASSEQGRYEQYF. For the CDR3, the DNA is TGTGCCAGCAGTGAACAGGGTCGCTACGAGCAGTACTTC.

The chain joins TRBV5-6 to TRBJ2-1, with a possible D match to TRBD2 (6 bases). Trimming left V 0 bases short and J 5 bases short, with 12 bases between. Germline CDR1 SGHDT, CDR2 YYEEEE. This CDR3 region has 15 residues. The CDR3, as DNA: TGTGCCAGCAGCTTGGGTGAGGGCGGGGACAATGAGCAGTTCTTC. Its protein product is CASSLGEGGDNEQFF.

This clone has just one count. V gene TRBV27 combines with J gene TRBJ1-1, with a weak D call TRBD1 (5 bases). The CDR3 contains 16 residues. Germline values: CDR1 MNHEY, CDR2 SMNVEV (reference sequence). The ends were cut back, 1 base at V and 3 bases at J, with 15 bases in the middle. The CDR3 nucleotides read TGTGCCAGCAGTTTATTCCCAGGGCCGGTGGACACTGAAGCTTTCTTT. Translation: CASSLFPGPVDTEAFF.

The rearrangement uses TRBV3-1 (or the pseudogene TRBV3-2) and TRBJ1-2; unclear D gene. With 0 bases removed from V and 6 bases from J, the gap between germline ends came to 11 bases. The CDR3 is made up of 14 amino acids. Germline V gene lookup returns CDR1 LGHDT and CDR2 YNNKEL (reference sequence). DNA for the CDR3: TGTGCCAGCAGCCAAGATACTTACGGGAATGGCTACACCTTC. This gives the protein CASSQDTYGNGYTF.

A few counts support this clone. The chain links TRBV12-3 or TRBV12-4 to TRBJ1-1, with a possible D match to TRBD1 (6 bases). The ends were cut back, 6 bases at V and 7 bases at J, with 9 bases in the middle. The CDR3 sequence is 11 residues long. The CDR3 here is CASRLQGEAFF. DNA of the CDR3: TGTGCCAGCAGGTTACAGGGTGAAGCTTTCTTT.